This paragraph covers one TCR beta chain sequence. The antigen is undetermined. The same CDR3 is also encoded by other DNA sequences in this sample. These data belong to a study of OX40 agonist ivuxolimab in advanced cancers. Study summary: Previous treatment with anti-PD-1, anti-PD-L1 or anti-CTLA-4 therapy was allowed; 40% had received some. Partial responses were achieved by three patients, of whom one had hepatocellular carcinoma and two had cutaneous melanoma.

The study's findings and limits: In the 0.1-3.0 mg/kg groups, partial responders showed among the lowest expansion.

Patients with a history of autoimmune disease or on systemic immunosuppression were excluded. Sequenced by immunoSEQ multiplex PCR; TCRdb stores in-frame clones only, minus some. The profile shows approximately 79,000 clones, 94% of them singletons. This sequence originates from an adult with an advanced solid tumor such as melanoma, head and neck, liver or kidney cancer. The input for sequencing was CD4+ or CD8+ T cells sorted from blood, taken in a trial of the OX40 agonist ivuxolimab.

Here the CDR3 reads CASSPSAGPNEKLFF. CDR3 nucleotide sequence: TGTGCCAGCAGCCCCTCGGCGGGACCGAATGAAAAACTGTTTTTT. The V and J genes are TRBV7-6 and TRBJ1-4; D may be TRBD1 (5 bases). Germline V gene sequence: CDR1 SGHVS, CDR2 FNYEAQ. The CDR3 length is 15 residues. The V end lost 5 bases, the J end lost 5 bases, and 15 bases lay between the germline ends.